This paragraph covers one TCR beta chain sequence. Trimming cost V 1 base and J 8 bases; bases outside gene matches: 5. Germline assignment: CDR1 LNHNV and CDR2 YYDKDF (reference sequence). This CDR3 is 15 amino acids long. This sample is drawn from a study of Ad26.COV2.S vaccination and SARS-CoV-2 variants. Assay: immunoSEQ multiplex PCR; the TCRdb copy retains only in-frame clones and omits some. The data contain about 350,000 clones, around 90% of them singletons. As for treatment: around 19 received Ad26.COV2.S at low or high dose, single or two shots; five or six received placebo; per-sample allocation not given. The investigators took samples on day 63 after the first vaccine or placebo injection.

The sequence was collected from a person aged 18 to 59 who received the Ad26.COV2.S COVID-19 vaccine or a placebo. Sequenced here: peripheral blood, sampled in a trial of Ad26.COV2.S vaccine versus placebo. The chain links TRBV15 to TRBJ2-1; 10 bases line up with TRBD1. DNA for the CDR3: TGTGCCACCAGCAGAGTGGGACAGGGGAGCGATGAGCAGTTCTTC. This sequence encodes CATSRVGQGSDEQFF.